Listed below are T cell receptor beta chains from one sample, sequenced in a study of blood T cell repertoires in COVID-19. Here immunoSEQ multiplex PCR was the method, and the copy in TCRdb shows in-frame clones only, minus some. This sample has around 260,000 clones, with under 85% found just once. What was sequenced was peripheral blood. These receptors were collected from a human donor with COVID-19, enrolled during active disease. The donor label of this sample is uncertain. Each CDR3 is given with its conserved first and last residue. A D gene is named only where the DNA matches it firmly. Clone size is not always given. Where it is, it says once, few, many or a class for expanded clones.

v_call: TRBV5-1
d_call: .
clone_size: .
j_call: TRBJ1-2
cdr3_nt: TGCGCCAGCAGTTCAACAGGGATAGTCAACGGCTACACCTTC
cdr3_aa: CASSSTGIVNGYTF

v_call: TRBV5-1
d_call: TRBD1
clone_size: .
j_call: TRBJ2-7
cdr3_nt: TGCGCCAGCAGCTCCCGGACAGGGCAATACGAGCAGTACTTC
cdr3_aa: CASSSRTGQYEQYF

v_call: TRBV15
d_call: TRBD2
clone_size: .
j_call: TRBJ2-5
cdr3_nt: TGTGCCACCAGCAGAGATGGACTAGCCCAGGGGACCCAGTACTTC
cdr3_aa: CATSRDGLAQGTQYF

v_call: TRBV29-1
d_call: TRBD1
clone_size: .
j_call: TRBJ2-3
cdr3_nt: TGCAGCATCCGGACAGGACAAAGCACAGATACGCAGTATTTT
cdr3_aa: CSIRTGQSTDTQYF

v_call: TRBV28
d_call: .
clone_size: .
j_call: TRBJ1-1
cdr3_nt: TGTGCCAGCAGTTCTCTGGAGGGGATAATGGGTGAAGCTTTCTTT
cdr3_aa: CASSSLEGIMGEAFF

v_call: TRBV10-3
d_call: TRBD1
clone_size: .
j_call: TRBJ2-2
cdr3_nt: TGTGCCATCAGTACCCGGGACAGTATGGCCGGGGAGCTGTTTTTT
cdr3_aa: CAISTRDSMAGELFF

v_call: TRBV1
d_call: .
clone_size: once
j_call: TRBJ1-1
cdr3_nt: TGCACCAGACTCCCGGGACAGCGTAACACTGAAGCTTTCTTT
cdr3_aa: CTRLPGQRNTEAFF

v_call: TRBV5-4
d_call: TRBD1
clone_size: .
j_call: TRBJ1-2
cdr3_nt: TGTGCCAGCAGCGCCGACAGGGGTTATGGCTACACCTTC
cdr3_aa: CASSADRGYGYTF

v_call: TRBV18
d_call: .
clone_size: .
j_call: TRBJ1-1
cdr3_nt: TGTGCCAGCTCACCAGACAGAGCGAACACTGAAGCTTTCTTT
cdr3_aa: CASSPDRANTEAFF

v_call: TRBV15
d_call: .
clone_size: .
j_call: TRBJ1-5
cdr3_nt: TGTGCCACCAGCATCGACCTAGTCCGGCCCCAGCATTTT
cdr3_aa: CATSIDLVRPQHF

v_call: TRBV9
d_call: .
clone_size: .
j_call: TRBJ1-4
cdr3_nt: TGTGCCAGCAGCGTAGATGGCAATTCCTGGGAAAAACTGTTTTTT
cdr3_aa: CASSVDGNSWEKLFF

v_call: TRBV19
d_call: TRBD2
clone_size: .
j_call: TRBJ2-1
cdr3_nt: TGTGCCAGTACTGGTAGCGGGATAGGTGAGCAGTTCTTC
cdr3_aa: CASTGSGIGEQFF

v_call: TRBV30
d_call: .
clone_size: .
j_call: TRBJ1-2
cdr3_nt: TGTGCCTGGAGTGGACAGCTTAACTATGGCTACACCTTC
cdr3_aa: CAWSGQLNYGYTF

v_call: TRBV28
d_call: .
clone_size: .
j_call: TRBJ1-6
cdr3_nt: TGTGCCAGCAGTCCCCGAGGAGGAGGTTCACCCCTCCACTTT
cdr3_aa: CASSPRGGGSPLHF

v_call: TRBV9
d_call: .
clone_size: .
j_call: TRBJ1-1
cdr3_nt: TGTGCCAGCAGCGGGAGATCCTCGAACACTGAAGCTTTCTTT
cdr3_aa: CASSGRSSNTEAFF

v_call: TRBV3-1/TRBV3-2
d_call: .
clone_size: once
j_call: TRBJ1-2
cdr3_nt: TGTGCCAGCAGCCAAGCCGCCGGCTATGGCTACACCTTC
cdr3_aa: CASSQAAGYGYTF

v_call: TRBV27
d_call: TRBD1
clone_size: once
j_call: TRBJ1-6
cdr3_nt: TGTGCCAGCAGTTTAACGGGACAGGAGCTATCACCCCTCCACTTT
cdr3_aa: CASSLTGQELSPLHF

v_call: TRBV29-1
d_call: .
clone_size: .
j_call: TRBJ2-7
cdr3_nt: TGCAGCGTTTGGTCTGGAGGCCTTAGCTCCTACGAGCAGTACTTC
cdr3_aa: CSVWSGGLSSYEQYF

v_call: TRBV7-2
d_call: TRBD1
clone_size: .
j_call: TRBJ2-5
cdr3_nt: TGTGCCAGCAAAATGGTGGGGGGACAGGCAGGTACCCAGTACTTC
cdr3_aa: CASKMVGGQAGTQYF

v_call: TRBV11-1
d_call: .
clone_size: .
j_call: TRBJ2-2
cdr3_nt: TGTGCCAGCAGCTTTGGGCCCGCGAACACCGGGGAGCTGTTTTTT
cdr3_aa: CASSFGPANTGELFF

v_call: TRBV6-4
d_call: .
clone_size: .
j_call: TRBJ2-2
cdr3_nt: TGTGCCAGCAGTGACTCGGGGGGATGGACCGGGGAGCTGTTTTTT
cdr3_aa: CASSDSGGWTGELFF

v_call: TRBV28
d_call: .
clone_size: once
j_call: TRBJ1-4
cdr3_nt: TGTGCCAGCAGCCCCGCCGGGACACCCTTCGGGGCAACTAATGAAAAACTGTTTTTT
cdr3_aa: CASSPAGTPFGATNEKLFF

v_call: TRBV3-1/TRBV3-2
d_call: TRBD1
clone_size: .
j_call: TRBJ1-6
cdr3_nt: TGTGCCAGCAGCCAAGTGGACAGGGGAGGTTCACCCCTCCACTTT
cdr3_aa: CASSQVDRGGSPLHF

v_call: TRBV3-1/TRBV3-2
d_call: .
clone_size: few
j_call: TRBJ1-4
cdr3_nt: TGTGCCAGCAGCCAAGGCGGGTCAGCGGAAAAACTGTTTTTT
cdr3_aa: CASSQGGSAEKLFF

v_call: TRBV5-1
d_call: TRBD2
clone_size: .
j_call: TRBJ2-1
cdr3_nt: TGCGCCAGCAGCTTCTCCGGGACTAGCGCCTACAATGAGCAGTTCTTC
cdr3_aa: CASSFSGTSAYNEQFF

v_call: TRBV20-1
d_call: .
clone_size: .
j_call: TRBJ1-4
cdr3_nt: TGCAGTGCTAGTATCGGGCAGGGGAATGAAAAACTGTTTTTT
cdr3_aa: CSASIGQGNEKLFF

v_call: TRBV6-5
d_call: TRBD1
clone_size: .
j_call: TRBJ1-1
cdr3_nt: TGTGCCAGCAGTTACTCGACCCAGGGGGCGGGCACTGAAGCTTTCTTT
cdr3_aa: CASSYSTQGAGTEAFF

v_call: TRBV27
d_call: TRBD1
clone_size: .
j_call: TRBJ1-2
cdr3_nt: TGTGCCAGCAGGCGGACAGGGTTCGAGGACACCTTC
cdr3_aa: CASRRTGFEDTF

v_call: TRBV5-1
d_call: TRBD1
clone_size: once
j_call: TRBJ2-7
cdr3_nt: TGCGCCAGCAGCTTGGAGAGGTGGACAGGGGACTACGAGCAGTACTTC
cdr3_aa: CASSLERWTGDYEQYF

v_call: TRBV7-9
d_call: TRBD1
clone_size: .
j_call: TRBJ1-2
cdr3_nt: TGTGCCAGCAGCCCCGGACAGGGGGCTATGGGGAGGGGTGGCTACACCTTC
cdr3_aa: CASSPGQGAMGRGGYTF